The 10 T cell receptor beta chains presented below share a single source sample, sequenced in a study of blood T cell repertoires in COVID-19. Using immunoSEQ multiplex PCR, the repertoire was profiled, and TCRdb retains in-frame clones only, with some absent. The table has about 95,000 clones, 89% seen once. Sequenced input: peripheral blood. The source of these receptors is a woman aged 70-85 years with acute or convalescent COVID-19.

This chain connects TRBV21-1 to TRBJ2-7; the table's D gene call, TRBD1, was not cross checked with the DNA. TRBV21-1 is deemed a pseudogene. This CDR3 comprises 16 residues. The CDR3 bases are TGTGCCAGCAGCACCCCAGCCGGGACAGCACCCTACGAGCAGTACTTC. Protein: CASSTPAGTAPYEQYF.

The gene calls are TRBV5-4 and TRBJ2-5; 11 bases map to TRBD2. This CDR3 contains 16 residues. V was clipped by 4 bases and J by 5 bases; unmatched bases: 10. Germline V gives CDR1 SGHNT, CDR2 YYREEE (reference sequence). The CDR3 coding sequence is TGTGCCAGCAGCACTGGGCAACTAGCGGGAGTGGAGACCCAGTACTTC. Encoded protein: CASSTGQLAGVETQYF.

This clone came up once. V is TRBV11-1 and J is TRBJ1-1, with 10 bases fitting TRBD1. Germline V gene data show CDR1 as SGHAT and CDR2 as FQDESV (reference sequence). V trimming: 5 bases; J trimming: 4 bases; junction bases outside the gene matches: 7. CDR3 size: 15 residues. In nucleotides, the CDR3 is TGTGCCAGCAGCCTCCGGACAGGGGGGACCACTGAAGCTTTCTTT. Translated, it gives CASSLRTGGTTEAFF. The complete variable domain, with remaining parts taken from reference TRBV11-1 and TRBJ1-1, reads EAEVAQSPRYKITEKSQAVAFWCDPISGHATLYWYRQILGQGPELLVQFQDESVVDDSQLPKDRFSAERLKGVDSTLKIQPAELGDSAMYLCASSLRTGGTTEAFFGQGTRLTVV.

The J gene is TRBJ1-4, the V gene TRBV28, with D perhaps matching TRBD1 (6 bases). V was clipped by 6 bases and J by 8 bases, with 16 bases between them. Germline CDR1 and CDR2: MDHEN and SYDVKM. The CDR3 spans 14 residues. This CDR3 reads CASRGRGRGEKLFF. The CDR3 DNA reads as TGTGCCAGCAGAGGCCGCGGGAGGGGGGAAAAACTGTTTTTT. Based on the CDR3 plus reference TRBV28 and TRBJ1-4, the full variable domain is DVKVTQSSRYLVKRTGEKVFLECVQDMDHENMFWYRQDPGLGLRLIYFSYDVKMKEKGDIPEGYSVSREKKERFSLILESASTNQTSMYLCASRGRGRGEKLFFGSGTQLSVL.

The chain combines TRBV27 with TRBJ2-7, with 7 nucleotides matching TRBD2. CDR3 length: 13 residues. Looked up from germline, CDR1 is MNHEY and CDR2 is SMNVEV (reference sequence). J gave up 6 bases and V 4 bases, and 6 bases lay outside the gene matches. CDR3 sequence (DNA): TGTGCCAGCAGTTCCCCCCCGGGGGGCGAGCAGTACTTC. Protein product: CASSSPPGGEQYF.

V usage is TRBV12-2 and J usage is TRBJ2-7; TRBD1 is the table's D call and was not checked against the DNA. TRBV12-2 is an annotated pseudogene. The CDR3 is made up of 16 amino acids. The CDR3 here is CASRLRTGRSVAEQYF. Written as DNA, the CDR3 is TGTGCAAGTCGCTTGAGGACAGGGAGGTCCGTCGCCGAGCAGTACTTC.

V and J are TRBV16 and TRBJ1-1, with 7 bases fitting TRBD1. CDR1 and CDR2 from the germline V gene are KGHSY and FQNENV. This CDR3 comprises 16 residues. Losses at the gene ends were 0 bases for V and 0 bases for J; bases not matched to a gene: 4. CDR3 in amino acids: CASSQSPGQMNTEAFF. Here the CDR3 DNA reads TGTGCCAGCAGCCAATCGCCGGGACAGATGAACACTGAAGCTTTCTTT.

The chain carries TRBV2 and TRBJ1-5; TRBD1 matches at 7 bases. The V segment lost 2 bases and the J segment 9 bases; nucleotides outside the gene matches: 10. Germline lookup yields CDR1 SNHLY and CDR2 FYNNEI. The CDR3 has 15 amino acids. The CDR3 nucleotides read TGTGCCAGCAGTGAATTACGAGGGGGCGAGTGGCCCCAGCATTTT. Protein sequence: CASSELRGGEWPQHF.

The chain uses TRBV18 and TRBJ1-4, with D maybe TRBD1 (5 bases). The germline gives CDR1 KGHSH, CDR2 LQKENI. This CDR3 has 16 amino acids. The germline V and J ends were trimmed by 4 bases and 5 bases, with 17 bases remaining between them. In nucleotides, the CDR3 is TGTGCCAGCTCACAATCGTCGGCAGGGCAGAATGAAAAACTGTTTTTT. Protein: CASSQSSAGQNEKLFF.

This sequence joins TRBV5-1 and TRBJ1-2; the D gene is possibly TRBD1 (5 bases). The CDR3 is 14 residues long. Germline CDR1 is SGHRS and CDR2 is YFSETQ. V was clipped by 0 bases and J by 4 bases, with 10 bases between them. The CDR3, as DNA: TGCGCCAGCAGCTTGGGGGGCCCTGGCTATGGCTACACCTTC. It yields the protein CASSLGGPGYGYTF.